This record concerns one T cell receptor (beta chain) sequence. What this receptor recognizes is not known. No base quality information exists; no much larger clone differs at one position. This entry belongs to a study of human T cells and chemical hapten exposure (dated by TCRdb to about 2021). Regarding the study in general: For sensitization, 2% DPC in acetone was applied to a 2 cm by 2 cm area of upper inner arm skin. Libraries were pooled for sequencing, and variation in per-sample TCR yields was attributed mainly to small differences in library volumes within the pool. Patch testing on the upper back used Finn chambers containing 0.01% DPC, with scoring done after 6 days according to International Contact Dermatitis Research Group standards. Throughout the study period of 20 to 25 weeks, patients also received therapeutic DPC doses to the scalp every week. This study followed changes in the peripheral blood TCR repertoire in vivo during primary and secondary sensitization of alopecia patients to the hapten diphenylcyclopropenone (DPC). The patient cohort, mostly female, included alopecia areata with under or over 50% scalp involvement, alopecia totalis and alopecia universalis. About 28 alopecia patients gave blood for TCR sequencing at one to four time points (pre-sensitization, 2, 6 and 24 weeks). Blood was sampled from patients pre-sensitization (week 0) and at 2, 6 and about 24 weeks after DPC sensitization. Overall study results and their limits: Repeated subsampling changed both the strength of the expansion versus patch-test correlation and the threshold at which that correlation became significant. Patch test score correlated positively with the number of PT1 expanded TCRs, reaching significance at thresholds 8, 16 and 32 but not at 4. Significantly more large CDR3 similarity clusters were formed by expanded TCRs than by pre-sensitization or healthy control sets, consistent with antigen-driven responses. Because every patient had alopecia, a presumed autoimmune disease, the patients' immune response might differ from that of healthy individuals. No change with DPC sensitization was found in the number of TCRs above 1 in 1000 frequency, and no evidence of global repertoire structure alterations was found.

The CDR3 runs 17 residues from the cysteine to the phenylalanine. The read is trimmed to its CDR3 DNA, 51 bases read in frame from base 1. Trimming removed 4 bases from V and 3 bases from J; the gene matches leave 10 bases unexplained. In the germline V gene, CDR1 corresponds to SGHRS and CDR2 to YFSETQ. The method was RACE. The instrument was a NextSeq 500. During library preparation, unique molecular identifiers were attached to individual cDNA molecules so that TCRs could be counted in a quantitative, reproducible way. From each blood RNA sample, both TCR alpha and TCR beta chains were sequenced. As for the authors' bioinformatics: A median of around 100,000 TCRs per sample was observed, with a range of 23,224 to 690,600. V, J and CDR3 annotation of the TCR reads was performed with the Decombinator software suite. To make PS versus PT1 abundance plots, every sample was subsampled to the same number of TCRs (28,000). Expanded TCRs were defined as absent before sensitization and observed at least eight times at the 2-week time point. The raw public reads went through TCRdb reprocessing: fastp at Q25, MiXCR clone calling, in-frame beta chains kept. Every entry covers one CDR3 protein and lists the most common genes and DNA from its rows. TCRdb's processing, not the authors', yielded these V and J calls. Recorded for this sample are some 350,000 distinct CDR3 sequences; about 6.3% of them occurred a single time. Around 5.8% of the sample rests with the top ten.

Sample time point, as interpreted from the label and publication: patch test 2, 6 weeks after DPC sensitization. The meaning of the sample's treatment or condition label: therapeutic diphenylcyclopropenone sensitization with weekly scalp DPC. At every patch-test visit, the blood draw took place before the patch test was put on. Patients were eligible if aged 18 to 70, diagnosed with alopecia and judged suitable for DPC therapy, and pregnant patients were excluded. Total RNA was isolated from unfractionated whole blood collected in Tempus Blood RNA tubes. The material sequenced was whole blood, taken in connection with sensitization to the hapten diphenylcyclopropenone (DPC). The sequence came from a woman between 18 and 29 years old with alopecia areata. Some clones in this sample may be carry-over from other donors' samples. The chain links TRBV5-1 with TRBJ2-3; the junction holds 11 bases that match TRBD2. The CDR3 protein: CASSPGLAGSWTDTQYF. The nucleotide sequence is TGCGCCAGCAGCCCTGGACTAGCGGGTTCTTGGACAGATACGCAGTATTTT.